The 22 T cell receptor beta chains below were found in one sample sequenced in a study of Ad26.COV2.S vaccination and SARS-CoV-2 variants. Treatment reported: some 19 received Ad26.COV2.S at low or high dose, single or two shots; several received placebo; per-sample allocation not given. Sampling was done on day 63 after the first vaccine or placebo injection. Here immunoSEQ multiplex PCR was the method, and the copy in TCRdb shows in-frame clones only, minus some. The repertoire holds 200,000 to 250,000 clones, with over 75% as singletons. The input for sequencing was peripheral blood, taken in a trial of Ad26.COV2.S vaccine versus placebo. Source of these receptors: a person aged 18-60 years who received the Ad26.COV2.S COVID-19 vaccine or a placebo.

This rearrangement joins TRBV28 to TRBJ2-7; 8 nucleotides align to TRBD1. Per the germline V gene, CDR1 is MDHEN and CDR2 is SYDVKM. The CDR3 runs 15 residues. J was trimmed by 4 bases and V by 6 bases; bases with no gene match: 11. CDR3 region: CASRQTDRGFYEQYF. Here the CDR3 DNA reads TGTGCCAGCAGGCAAACAGACAGGGGTTTTTACGAGCAGTACTTC.

The genes are TRBV30 and TRBJ1-2; D is undetermined. The V gene's germline CDR1 is GTSNPN and CDR2 SVGIG (reference sequence). V lost 3 bases, J lost 0 bases, and 5 bases lay in between. This CDR3 is 12 amino acids long. The CDR3 DNA follows: TGTGCCTGGAGGTTCACTAACTATGGCTACACCTTC. Protein sequence: CAWRFTNYGYTF.

The count of this clone is one. This chain connects TRBV2 to TRBJ1-2; TRBD1 aligns across 9 bases. Trimming cost V 6 bases and J 6 bases; bases outside gene matches: 17. CDR3 length equals 17 residues. From germline, CDR1 is SNHLY and CDR2 FYNNEI. This chain's CDR3 is CASSNLFSTGGSDGYTF. In nucleotides, the CDR3 is TGTGCCAGCAGCAATTTGTTCTCGACAGGGGGAAGCGATGGCTACACCTTC.

This chain joins TRBV28 and TRBJ2-7, with TRBD2 matching over 8 bases. This CDR3 contains 19 residues. Germline trimming cut 0 bases from V and 3 bases from J; bases unmatched to any gene: 16. The V gene's germline CDR1 is MDHEN and CDR2 SYDVKM. Written as DNA, the CDR3 is TGTGCCAGCAGTTTATGGCAGGGGCAGCAGCGGGAGCCCCACTACGAGCAGTACTTC. It encodes CASSLWQGQQREPHYEQYF.

The chain combines TRBV6-5 with TRBJ1-2, with D possibly TRBD1 on 6 matching bases. Per the germline V gene, CDR1 is MNHEY and CDR2 is SVGAGI. V dropped 7 bases and J dropped 5 bases, with 17 bases sitting between them. This CDR3 is 14 amino acids long. Written as DNA, the CDR3 is TGTGCCAGCACCCACCCCGACAGGCTATATGGCTACACCTTC. Its translation is CASTHPDRLYGYTF.

This chain links TRBV12-3 or TRBV12-4 with TRBJ2-5, with D perhaps matching TRBD2 (6 bases). The CDR3 runs 12 residues. The V end was cut by 6 bases, the J end by 7 bases, with 12 bases between. As DNA, the CDR3 is TGTGCCAGCAGCCCTGACGGGGGGACCCAGTACTTC. As protein: CASSPDGGTQYF.

Points on this clone: The sample carries other DNA sequences with the same CDR3. The rearrangement joins TRBV11-2 to TRBJ1-2; no clear D gene. This CDR3 is 12 amino acids long. CDR1 and CDR2 from the germline V gene are SGHAT and FQNNGV. Trimming removed 0 bases at V and 4 bases at J, with 3 bases between. CDR3 residues: CASSLDSYGYTF. The CDR3 region has the DNA TGTGCCAGCAGCTTAGATTCCTATGGCTACACCTTC.

The V call is TRBV5-1, the J call TRBJ2-1, with D uncertain. The CDR3 extends over 14 amino acids. Trimming pared 0 bases from V and 4 bases from J, leaving 8 bases between. CDR1 and CDR2 from the germline V gene are SGHRS and YFSETQ. DNA for the CDR3: TGCGCCAGCAGCTTGGTGGGCGGATACAATGAGCAGTTCTTC. Its protein is CASSLVGGYNEQFF.

CDR3 sequence (DNA): TGTGCCAGCAGTCCAATCGGGTCCTTCGGGAGGCCGAACACCGGGGAGCTGTTTTTT. Translating gives CASSPIGSFGRPNTGELFF. The gene calls are TRBV27 and TRBJ2-2; TRBD2 matches at 7 bases. Germline V gene lookup returns CDR1 MNHEY and CDR2 SMNVEV (reference sequence). The CDR3 consists of 19 residues. With V trimmed by 5 bases and J by 0 bases, 15 bases remained unmatched.

The V call is TRBV29-1, the J call TRBJ1-2, with a weak D call TRBD1 (6 bases). Germline-derived CDR1 and CDR2 are SQVTM and ANQGSEA. Trimming removed 8 bases from V and 3 bases from J, with 16 bases in between. The CDR3 runs to 13 residues. CDR3 region: CSLYPTGDYGYTF. CDR3 DNA: TGCAGCCTCTATCCGACAGGCGACTATGGCTACACCTTC.

CDR3 bases: TGTGCCAGCAGCTCACGACCATTTATGAACACTGAAGCTTTCTTT. It yields the protein CASSSRPFMNTEAFF. This sequence joins TRBV7-8 and TRBJ1-1; D unclear. The V gene lost 4 bases and the J gene lost 0 bases, with 12 bases spanning the gap. The CDR3 length is 15 residues. Germline-derived CDR1 and CDR2 are SGHVS and FQNEAQ. Complete variable domain (other parts from reference TRBV7-8 and TRBJ1-1): GAGVSQSPRYKVAKRGQDVALRCDPISGHVSLFWYQQALGQGPEFLTYFQNEAQLDKSGLPSDRFFAERPEGSVSTLKIQRTQQEDSAVYLCASSSRPFMNTEAFFGQGTRLTVV.

The chain carries TRBV7-3 and TRBJ2-2; D unresolved. Per germline, CDR1 SGHTA and CDR2 FQGTGA. This CDR3 region has 12 residues. With 2 bases removed from V and 6 bases from J, the gap between germline ends came to 4 bases. The CDR3 loop reads CASSLLPGELFF. The CDR3 region has the DNA TGTGCCAGCAGCTTACTCCCCGGGGAGCTGTTTTTT.

In DNA form, the CDR3 reads TGTGCCAGCAGCTTGGGACAACCCGGTAGAAATGAGCAGTTCTTC. Encoded protein: CASSLGQPGRNEQFF. The rearrangement links TRBV7-2 to TRBJ2-1; D perhaps matches TRBD1 (6 bases). Trimming shortened V by 3 bases and J by 7 bases, and 16 bases separated the two germline ends. Germline V CDR1 and CDR2: SGHTA, FQGNSA. This CDR3 spans 15 amino acids.

The chain couples TRBV6-1 to TRBJ1-1, with D possibly matching TRBD1 (5 bases). V was cut by 6 bases and J by 4 bases, with 15 bases left in between. The CDR3 is 14 residues long. Germline V lookup: CDR1 MNHNS, CDR2 SASEGT. CDR3: CASSPGAGSTEAFF. In DNA, the CDR3 is TGTGCCAGCAGCCCCGGGGCGGGCAGCACTGAAGCTTTCTTT.

This chain links TRBV3-1 (or the pseudogene TRBV3-2) with TRBJ2-6; the match to TRBD1 covers 7 bases. CDR1 and CDR2 (germline): LGHDT, YNNKEL (reference sequence). With V trimmed by 4 bases and J by 2 bases, 2 bases remained unmatched. The CDR3 runs to 15 residues. The CDR3 DNA sequence: TGTGCCAGCAGCCGTGACAGGGCTGGGGCCAACGTCCTGACTTTC. Translating gives CASSRDRAGANVLTF.

The rearrangement joins TRBV6-2 or TRBV6-3 to TRBJ2-7; the match to TRBD1 covers 9 bases. CDR3 length equals 15 residues. Germline CDR1 MNHEY, CDR2 SVGEGT. V shed 0 bases, J shed 6 bases, and the junction held 6 bases outside the gene matches. The CDR3 reads CASSYSGQGSAEQYF. Here the CDR3 DNA reads TGTGCCAGCAGTTACTCGGGACAGGGATCAGCCGAGCAGTACTTC.

The chain recombines TRBV18 with TRBJ2-5; D may be TRBD1 (5 bases). CDR3 length equals 15 residues. Trimming cost V 1 base and J 1 base, with 10 bases left between them. In germline, CDR1 is KGHSH, CDR2 LQKENI. CDR3 coding DNA: TGTGCCAGCTCACCACGAGGACAAACCCAAGAGACCCAGTACTTC. Protein sequence: CASSPRGQTQETQYF.

The chain joins TRBV20-1 to TRBJ2-1; D gene uncertain. Per germline, CDR1 DFQATT and CDR2 SNEGSKA (reference sequence). V lost 5 bases to trimming and J lost 12 bases, with 11 bases between them. CDR3 size: 10 residues. The CDR3 DNA reads as TGCAGTGCTGCCCGGGTTGGGCAGTTCTTC. Translated, it gives CSAARVGQFF.

This chain links TRBV10-2 with TRBJ1-2; weak D call: TRBD1 (6 bases). Germline values: CDR1 WSHSY, CDR2 SAAADI. The CDR3 has 17 amino acids. V lost 4 bases, J lost 4 bases, and 22 bases lay in between. The CDR3 coding sequence is TGCGCCAGCAGTGGGGGGGGCAGTGCCGTGGGACGCTATGGCTACACCTTC. Translating it yields CASSGGGSAVGRYGYTF.

V gene TRBV7-2 combines with J gene TRBJ2-7; D gene uncertain. This CDR3 has 15 amino acids. V was pared by 2 bases and J by 2 bases, with 13 bases between. CDR1 is SGHTA and CDR2 is FQGNSA in the germline V gene. The CDR3 sequence is CASSLLPTAAYEQYF. The CDR3 DNA reads as TGTGCCAGCAGCTTACTCCCGACCGCAGCCTACGAGCAGTACTTC.

The genes are TRBV14 and TRBJ2-2, with D hard to call. Germline values: CDR1 SGHDN, CDR2 FVKESK. Trimming left V 0 bases short and J 0 bases short, with 14 bases between. CDR3 length: 18 residues. The CDR3 DNA reads TGTGCCAGCAGCCAAGAATCGATACCCAGACCGAACACCGGGGAGCTGTTTTTT. This codes for CASSQESIPRPNTGELFF.

V is TRBV4-3 and J is TRBJ2-7; a weak D match, TRBD2 (5 bases). Germline V gene sequence: CDR1 LGHNA, CDR2 YSLEER. CDR3 length: 15 residues. The V gene lost 1 base and the J gene lost 6 bases, with 16 bases spanning the gap. As DNA, the CDR3 is TGCGCCAGCAGCCAAGCACTACACCCGGCGGGCGAGCAGTACTTC. This gives the protein CASSQALHPAGEQYF.